The 21 T cell receptor beta chains below all came from one sample that was sequenced in a study of cytomegalovirus exposure and HLA in healthy donors. PCR was performed using 60 Vbeta and 13 Jbeta primers. Some clones are missing from TCRdb's copy, which holds only in-frame ones; the method was immunoSEQ multiplex PCR. The top ten clones hold around 1.9% of a sample with 140,000 to 150,000 clones, 60% to 85% of them seen once. Sequencing was carried out using PBMCs. These receptors came from a man aged 35 to 55 in good health and CMV-seronegative.

In its sample, this clone was seen a few times. The J gene is TRBJ1-1, the V gene TRBV7-9; tentative D call: TRBD1 (5 bases). Trimming cost V 4 bases and J 7 bases, with 19 bases left between them. The CDR3 is 15 residues long. The germline V gene encodes CDR1 SEHNR and CDR2 FQNEAQ (reference sequence). CDR3: CASSWGDGLGIEAFF. CDR3 in DNA: TGTGCCAGCAGCTGGGGGGACGGGCTAGGAATTGAAGCTTTCTTT.

This clone was seen more than once but under ten times. This sequence joins TRBV2 and TRBJ2-2, with TRBD2 identical over 8 bases. This CDR3 is built from 15 residues. The trim removed 3 bases at V and 7 bases at J, leaving 7 bases unmatched. The V gene's germline CDR1 is SNHLY and CDR2 FYNNEI. The CDR3 is CASSDPSGLVGELFF. The CDR3 nucleotides are TGTGCCAGCAGTGACCCTAGCGGGCTTGTCGGGGAGCTGTTTTTT.

There are a few counts of this clone. V and J are TRBV7-8 and TRBJ2-5; D is possibly TRBD2 (6 bases). The assigned J gene may be wrong: the sequence end matches TRBJ2-7 better. Looked up from germline, CDR1 is SGHVS and CDR2 is FQNEAQ. The CDR3 is 14 residues long. This CDR3 reads CASSDAGGSYEQYF. The CDR3 coding sequence is TGTGCCAGCAGCGATGCAGGAGGGTCCTACGAGCAGTACTTC.

The chain uses TRBV7-9 and TRBJ1-1; 7 nucleotides match TRBD1. The CDR3 is 13 residues long. V was clipped by 5 bases and J by 7 bases; unmatched bases: 7. The germline V gene has CDR1 SEHNR and CDR2 FQNEAQ (reference sequence). CDR3 sequence reads: CASSTTDRLEAFF. The CDR3, as DNA: TGTGCCAGCAGCACCACGGACAGGCTTGAAGCTTTCTTT.

This rearrangement joins TRBV28 to TRBJ1-1, with 7 nucleotides matching TRBD1. The CDR3 covers 18 residues. Per germline, CDR1 MDHEN and CDR2 SYDVKM. After removal of 3 bases from V and 1 base from J, the junction contained 14 bases not matched to a gene. CDR3 residues: CASSLPLPGQQRNTEAFF. The CDR3 DNA follows: TGTGCCAGCAGTTTGCCCCTACCGGGACAGCAACGGAACACTGAAGCTTTCTTT. Looking up the rest from reference TRBV28 and TRBJ1-1 gives the full variable domain: DVKVTQSSRYLVKRTGEKVFLECVQDMDHENMFWYRQDPGLGLRLIYFSYDVKMKEKGDIPEGYSVSREKKERFSLILESASTNQTSMYLCASSLPLPGQQRNTEAFFGQGTRLTVV.

The rearrangement uses TRBV28 and TRBJ1-5, with 10 bases matching TRBD1. This CDR3 region has 14 residues. Germline CDR1 MDHEN, CDR2 SYDVKM. The ends lost 5 bases at V and 12 bases at J; junction bases unmatched: 10. The CDR3 DNA sequence: TGTGCCAGCAGTCACGGACAGGGGGGCAATCGCCAGCATTTT. It yields the protein CASSHGQGGNRQHF. Filled out from reference TRBV28 and TRBJ1-5, the complete variable domain reads DVKVTQSSRYLVKRTGEKVFLECVQDMDHENMFWYRQDPGLGLRLIYFSYDVKMKEKGDIPEGYSVSREKKERFSLILESASTNQTSMYLCASSHGQGGNRQHFGDGTRLSIL.

The chain carries TRBV4-1 and TRBJ1-2; maybe TRBD1 (6 bases). Trimming removed 0 bases from V and 2 bases from J, with 7 bases in between. CDR1 MGHRA and CDR2 YSYEKL come from the germline V gene. The CDR3 is made up of 14 amino acids. CDR3 amino acids: CASSQEQGNYGYTF. The CDR3 DNA is TGCGCCAGCAGCCAAGAACAGGGAAACTATGGCTACACCTTC.

This chain connects TRBV7-2 to TRBJ2-2; 7 bases fit TRBD1. V was clipped by 5 bases and J by 7 bases; unmatched bases: 10. The CDR3 has 15 residues. The germline CDR1 and CDR2 sequences are SGHTA and FQGNSA. The CDR3 protein is CASSTQTGLVGELFF. For the CDR3, the DNA is TGTGCCAGCAGCACCCAGACAGGGTTGGTCGGGGAGCTGTTTTTT.

The chain links TRBV7-4 to TRBJ2-7; 9 bases are a match to TRBD2. Germline CDR1 and CDR2: SGHVT and SQSDAQ. Trimming cost V 3 bases and J 6 bases; bases outside gene matches: 18. This CDR3 has 18 amino acids. The CDR3 sequence is CASSFQVPTGTSSGEQYF. DNA for the CDR3: TGTGCCAGCAGCTTTCAGGTACCGACCGGGACTAGCTCGGGCGAGCAGTACTTC.

The chain joins TRBV6-5 to TRBJ2-7; 7 bases agree with TRBD2. This CDR3 contains 13 residues. Germline-derived CDR1 and CDR2 are MNHEY and SVGAGI. With 10 bases clipped from V and 4 bases from J, the junction kept 10 bases outside the gene matches. The DNA of the CDR3 is TGTGCCACCGGTTGGGGCGGGAGATACGAGCAGTACTTC. It codes for CATGWGGRYEQYF.

V and J are TRBV4-1 and TRBJ2-3; D unresolved. V lost 4 bases and J 0 bases, leaving 5 bases between the germline ends. CDR3 length: 13 residues. Germline lookup yields CDR1 MGHRA and CDR2 YSYEKL. In nucleotides, the CDR3 is TGCGCCAGCAGCCGAGTAAGCACAGATACGCAGTATTTT. This translates into CASSRVSTDTQYF.

This clone has only one observation. The rearrangement uses TRBV5-6 and TRBJ1-2; D gene unclear. V was shortened by 0 bases and J by 4 bases, with 7 bases between the two germline ends. The CDR3 runs to 13 residues. The V gene's germline CDR1 is SGHDT and CDR2 YYEEEE. The CDR3: CASSLDSFYGYTF. Here the CDR3 DNA reads TGTGCCAGCAGCTTGGACAGCTTCTATGGCTACACCTTC.

CDR3 in amino acids: CASSGVSGGGYEQYF. The CDR3 DNA reads TGTGCCAGCAGCGGCGTTAGCGGGGGGGGCTACGAGCAGTACTTC. The rearrangement uses TRBV7-2 and TRBJ2-7; TRBD2 aligns across 11 bases. Germline V gene sequence: CDR1 SGHTA, CDR2 FQGNSA. The V and J ends lost 5 bases and 3 bases, in that order; junction bases with no gene match: 6. This CDR3 comprises 15 residues. The complete variable domain, with remaining parts taken from reference TRBV7-2 and TRBJ2-7, reads GAGVSQSPSNKVTEKGKDVELRCDPISGHTALYWYRQSLGQGLEFLIYFQGNSAPDKSGLPSDRFSAERTGGSVSTLTIQRTQQEDSAVYLCASSGVSGGGYEQYFGPGTRLTVT.

The rearrangement joins TRBV5-4 to TRBJ2-2, with 12 bases fitting TRBD2. The CDR3 is 17 amino acids. The V gene's germline CDR1 is SGHNT and CDR2 YYREEE (reference sequence). Trimming cost V 3 bases and J 0 bases; bases outside gene matches: 3. The CDR3 DNA sequence: TGTGCCAGCAGCTCTCTAGCGGGGGGGTCGAACACCGGGGAGCTGTTTTTT. Translating gives CASSSLAGGSNTGELFF.

CDR3 protein: CASSFQETQYF. DNA of the CDR3: TGTGCCAGCAGCTTTCAGGAGACCCAGTACTTC. The V call is TRBV7-2, the J call TRBJ2-5, with D unresolved. Germline V lookup: CDR1 SGHTA, CDR2 FQGNSA. This CDR3 spans 11 amino acids. V lost 3 bases to trimming and J lost 5 bases, with 4 bases between them. Based on the CDR3 plus reference TRBV7-2 and TRBJ2-5, the full variable domain is GAGVSQSPSNKVTEKGKDVELRCDPISGHTALYWYRQSLGQGLEFLIYFQGNSAPDKSGLPSDRFSAERTGGSVSTLTIQRTQQEDSAVYLCASSFQETQYFGPGTRLLVL.

The chain is built from TRBV2 and TRBJ1-5; a possible D gene is TRBD1 (5 bases). The V and J ends lost 3 bases and 7 bases respectively, with 16 bases between them. The CDR3 is 15 amino acids. Germline assignment: CDR1 SNHLY and CDR2 FYNNEI. The CDR3 DNA sequence: TGTGCCAGCAGTGATGGGGGGACTGCCAGGCAGCCCCAGCATTTT. This translates into CASSDGGTARQPQHF.

The chain links TRBV7-9 to TRBJ2-1; 9 bases match TRBD2. The CDR3 length is 13 residues. From germline, CDR1 is SEHNR and CDR2 FQNEAQ (reference sequence). V dropped 5 bases and J dropped 10; count of bases not matched to a gene: 6. CDR3 nucleotide sequence: TGTGCCAGCAGCGGCGGGGGGGCCGGGGAGCAGTTCTTC. Translating it yields CASSGGGAGEQFF.

The CDR3 coding sequence is TGCGCCAGCAGTGTGGGACAGGGCCATTCCGGGCAGTACTTC. Its translation: CASSVGQGHSGQYF. The chain carries TRBV10-1 and TRBJ2-7; 9 bases are shared with TRBD1. Trimming cost V 4 bases and J 9 bases; bases outside gene matches: 10. This CDR3 has 14 amino acids. The V gene's germline CDR1 is WNHNN and CDR2 SYGVQD (reference sequence).

This clone was detected only a few times. The chain joins TRBV25-1 to TRBJ2-5; TRBD2 matches at 15 bases. Germline V gene sequence: CDR1 MGHDK, CDR2 SYGVNS. V lost 5 bases and J lost 5; bases outside the gene matches: 12. The CDR3 sequence is 18 residues long. CDR3 sequence reads: CASSFKGLAGGLAETQYF. The CDR3 coding sequence is TGTGCCAGCAGTTTCAAGGGACTAGCGGGAGGATTAGCGGAGACCCAGTACTTC.

The chain recombines TRBV6-4 with TRBJ1-2; 8 nucleotides align to TRBD1. This CDR3 has 15 residues. The ends lost 3 bases at V and 4 bases at J; junction bases unmatched: 7. Germline V gene sequence: CDR1 MRHNA, CDR2 SNTAGT. Here the CDR3 reads CASSETGDDVYGYTF. The CDR3 DNA sequence: TGTGCCAGCAGTGAGACAGGGGATGACGTCTATGGCTACACCTTC.

The V gene is TRBV9, the J gene TRBJ2-1; no reliable D call. There are 14 residues in the CDR3. Germline values: CDR1 SGDLS, CDR2 YYNGEE. V was shortened by 0 bases and J by 7 bases, with 11 bases between the two germline ends. The DNA of the CDR3 is TGTGCCAGCAGCGTAGCCTACTCCAAGAATGAGCAGTTCTTC. Its translation: CASSVAYSKNEQFF.